Shown below are 14 T cell receptor beta chains from a single sample sequenced in a study of blood T cell repertoires in COVID-19. Repertoires were generated with immunoSEQ multiplex PCR, while TCRdb's copy carries only in-frame clones and drops some. This sample has 350,000 to 450,000 clones, with more than 85% found just once. Sequenced sample: PBMCs or T cells enriched from blood (not recorded which). The receptors were gathered from a woman aged 40 to 50 who had been exposed to COVID-19.

The genes are TRBV15 and TRBJ2-5; a possible D gene is TRBD1 (7 bases). V lost 0 bases to trimming and J lost 5 bases, with 16 bases between them. CDR3 length: 16 residues. Germline CDR1 is LNHNV and CDR2 is YYDKDF (reference sequence). This chain's CDR3 is CATSRDRAGGIETQYF. DNA of the CDR3: TGTGCCACCAGCAGAGATAGGGCAGGGGGGATCGAGACCCAGTACTTC.

The chain uses TRBV30 and TRBJ2-4, with 9 nucleotides matching TRBD2. This CDR3 is built from 16 residues. V was pared by 0 bases and J by 2 bases, with 5 bases of the junction left unmatched. CDR1 and CDR2 (germline): GTSNPN, SVGIG (reference sequence). The DNA for the CDR3 is TGTGCCTGGAGTGTACAAGCGGGAGGACCCAAAAACATTCAGTACTTC. As protein: CAWSVQAGGPKNIQYF.

The chain links TRBV5-1 to TRBJ2-5; 8 bases match TRBD1. CDR1 is SGHRS and CDR2 is YFSETQ in the germline V gene. V lost 4 bases, J lost 5 bases, and 10 bases stayed unmatched. The CDR3 is 15 residues long. CDR3 in DNA: TGCGCCAGCAGCGTTGCCAGGGGGCTGCGGGAGACCCAGTACTTC. Residues: CASSVARGLRETQYF.

This clone has just one count. CDR3 nucleotide sequence: TGCGCCAGCAGCTCCCCGGACAGAACCTACGAGCAGTACTTC. Its translation: CASSSPDRTYEQYF. The V and J genes are TRBV5-1 and TRBJ2-7; tentative D call: TRBD1 (6 bases). The CDR3 is made up of 14 amino acids. CDR1 SGHRS and CDR2 YFSETQ come from the germline V gene. V was trimmed by 3 bases and J by 2 bases, leaving 12 bases between them.

J is TRBJ1-2 and V is TRBV18; no definite D call. Germline V gene sequence: CDR1 KGHSH, CDR2 LQKENI. This CDR3 region has 14 residues. Trimming removed 1 base at V and 2 bases at J, with 8 bases between. In nucleotides, the CDR3 is TGTGCCAGCTCACCACTTGAGGAAAACTATGGCTACACCTTC. It yields the protein CASSPLEENYGYTF.

In regard to this clone: The same CDR3 also results from other DNA sequences found in this sample. CDR3 bases: TGCGCCAGCAGCTTGGGTCAAACAGATACGCAGTATTTT. Its translation is CASSLGQTDTQYF. The rearrangement uses TRBV5-1 and TRBJ2-3; no definite D call. The germline V gene encodes CDR1 SGHRS and CDR2 YFSETQ. The CDR3 loop spans 13 amino acids. Trimming left V 0 bases short and J 3 bases short, with 5 bases between.

The V call is TRBV7-9, the J call TRBJ1-6; possible D gene TRBD1, 6 bases. The germline gives CDR1 SEHNR, CDR2 FQNEAQ (reference sequence). The ends were cut back, 3 bases at V and 7 bases at J, with 16 bases in the middle. This CDR3 region has 16 residues. CDR3 sequence reads: CASSFEGTFRNSPLHF. DNA of the CDR3: TGTGCCAGCAGCTTTGAAGGGACATTCCGAAATTCACCCCTCCACTTT.

Remarks on this clone: Given a far larger clone just one base away, this is likely a sequencing read error. This chain joins TRBV6-5 and TRBJ1-1; D remains ambiguous. Trimming removed 6 bases at V and 1 base at J, with 3 bases between. Germline CDR1 and CDR2: MNHEY and SVGAGI. The CDR3 runs to 11 residues. CDR3 in amino acids: CASRRNTEAFF. The DNA for the CDR3 is TGTGCCAGCAGGAGGAACACTGAAGCTTTCTTT.

J is TRBJ2-3 and V is TRBV6-1; D might be TRBD2 (6 bases). This CDR3 contains 14 residues. The germline V gene has CDR1 MNHNS and CDR2 SASEGT. V lost 2 bases and J lost 4, with 10 bases in between. The CDR3, as DNA: TGTGCCAGCAGTGAAAGCGGGTTACCAGATACGCAGTATTTT. Protein sequence: CASSESGLPDTQYF.

Here the CDR3 DNA reads TGTGCCAGCAGCTTAAACGACGGGGACACCGGGGAGCTGTTTTTT. Translating it yields CASSLNDGDTGELFF. The J gene is TRBJ2-2, the V gene TRBV7-3; possible D gene TRBD2, 5 bases. Germline V gives CDR1 SGHTA, CDR2 FQGTGA. Trimming left V 1 base short and J 3 bases short, with 9 bases between. The CDR3 sequence is 15 residues long.

The CDR3 DNA follows: TGCGCCAGCAGTGAGGACAGGGGGCCCACCGGGGAGCTGTTTTTT. It is translated as CASSEDRGPTGELFF. V gene TRBV10-1 combines with J gene TRBJ2-2; 10 bases fit TRBD1. CDR3 length: 15 residues. Germline V lookup: CDR1 WNHNN, CDR2 SYGVQD (reference sequence). The V segment lost 2 bases and the J segment 4 bases; nucleotides outside the gene matches: 1.

The rearrangement uses TRBV19 and TRBJ1-1, with 12 bases lining up with TRBD1. The CDR3 length is 18 residues. With V trimmed by 3 bases and J by 4 bases, 12 bases remained unmatched. Germline CDR1 and CDR2: LNHDA and SQIVND (reference sequence). The CDR3 protein is CASSMRWGQGAGGTEAFF. For the CDR3, the DNA is TGTGCCAGTAGTATGCGTTGGGGACAGGGGGCTGGTGGCACTGAAGCTTTCTTT. The full variable domain, its missing parts supplied by reference TRBV19 and TRBJ1-1, is DGGITQSPKYLFRKEGQNVTLSCEQNLNHDAMYWYRQDPGQGLRLIYYSQIVNDFQKGDIAEGYSVSREKKESFPLTVTSAQKNPTAFYLCASSMRWGQGAGGTEAFFGQGTRLTVV.

This clone came up a few times. This sequence joins TRBV7-2 and TRBJ2-1; TRBD2 matches at 12 bases. The CDR3 has 15 amino acids. The V segment lost 7 bases and the J segment 6 bases; nucleotides outside the gene matches: 7. CDR1 is SGHTA, CDR2 FQGNSA, per germline. CDR3 in DNA: TGTGCCAGCACCAGGACTAGCGGGAATGTCAATGAGCAGTTCTTC. It codes for CASTRTSGNVNEQFF.

This chain connects TRBV7-2 to TRBJ1-3; TRBD1 matches 12 bases. Germline assignment: CDR1 SGHTA and CDR2 FQGNSA. V lost 5 bases and J lost 4; bases outside the gene matches: 9. The CDR3 contains 17 residues. In nucleotides, the CDR3 is TGTGCCAGCAGCCCCGGGACAGGGGGCCGGAGCGGAAACACCATATATTTT. Translating it yields CASSPGTGGRSGNTIYF.